The clone carrying this T cell receptor (beta chain) was observed a few times. The antigen is undetermined. Clones were sequenced by immunoSEQ multiplex PCR, and TCRdb holds only the in-frame ones, with some missing. The repertoire includes around 160,000 clones, roughly 86% of them detected once, and under 2.5% sits in the top ten. This CDR3 comprises 15 residues. CDR1 is SQVTM, CDR2 ANQGSEA, per germline. V was pared by 4 bases and J by 3 bases, with 18 bases between. This sample is drawn from a study of cytotoxic CD8 clonotypes in ibrutinib-treated CLL. General observations from the study: Lymph node repertoires were not studied, and sampling times were unmatched.

The sequences come from PBMCs, collected after 12 months of ibrutinib treatment. The receptor's source is a human donor with chronic lymphocytic leukemia. The J gene is TRBJ1-2, the V gene TRBV29-1; D is unresolved. The CDR3: CSVVLEGAEDYGYTF. In DNA, the CDR3 is TGCAGCGTTGTTCTAGAGGGTGCCGAGGACTATGGCTACACCTTC.